This T cell receptor beta chain emerged from a study of shared clonotypes between healthy human individuals. It was into CD45RA+ naive and CD45RA-negative memory subsets that the CD4+ cells were split. Method: immunoSEQ multiplex PCR; TCRdb's copy keeps in-frame clones and lacks some. The table lists 150,000 to 200,000 clones, around 63% of them singletons. This clone was seen ten or more times. Its specificity is unknown. Study-level points and caveats: Clonotype sharing among the donors was expected to vary with sequencing depth. Though the depth was large, rarefaction showed that sorted-subset sequencing was incomplete. Naive subsets generally exceeded memory subsets in estimated richness.

Germline loops: CDR1 PRHDT, CDR2 FYEKMQ (reference sequence). This CDR3 is 17 amino acids long. V lost 5 bases to trimming and J lost 6 bases; unmatched junction nucleotides: 12. The sequenced sample consisted of memory CD4+ T cells sorted from blood. Subset indicated: CD45RA-negative fraction. The genes are TRBV13 and TRBJ2-2; TRBD2 agrees at 10 bases. This clonotype was obtained from a man aged 30 to 39 in good health. CDR3 nucleotides: TGTGCCAGCAGCCGACCAGAGGGACTAGCGATGCCCGGGGAGCTGTTTTTT. Its translation: CASSRPEGLAMPGELFF.